The 21 T cell receptor beta chains presented below share a single source sample, sequenced in a study of T-cell reconstitution after alpha-beta-depleted transplantation in children. Library preparation (for TCRbeta) was performed with unique molecular identifiers. MiXCR, applied by TCRdb to the PCR reads, yields one record per CDR3 protein. The table shows hundreds of thousands of distinct CDR3 sequences, with roughly 13% occurring only once. Sequenced here: PBMCs, sampled before TCRalphabeta/CD19-depleted stem cell transplant. The receptors derive from a girl aged 2-10 years with congenital amegakaryocytic thrombocytopenia, due to receive a stem cell transplant.

This clonotype was recorded a few times. This chain uses TRBV3-1 with TRBJ2-2, with unresolved D. This CDR3 comprises 15 residues. The germline gives CDR1 LGHDT, CDR2 YNNKEL (reference sequence). Trimming took 4 bases from V and 6 from J, leaving 15 bases between them. CDR3 sequence (DNA): TGTGCCAGCAGCCCCCGGATGATGCCCCCCGGGGAGCTGTTTTTT. This gives the protein CASSPRMMPPGELFF.

This clonotype came up many times. The J gene is TRBJ2-7, the V gene TRBV27; 9 bases are a match to TRBD1. CDR3 length: 15 residues. Germline trimming cut 5 bases from V and 3 bases from J; bases unmatched to any gene: 8. Germline-derived CDR1 and CDR2 are MNHEY and SMNVEV (reference sequence). For the CDR3, the DNA is TGTGCCAGCAGTGGACAGGGGACAGCATTCTACGAGCAGTACTTC. Its translation: CASSGQGTAFYEQYF.

This clonotype was recorded many times. This chain uses TRBV20-1 with TRBJ2-3; D is perhaps TRBD2 (6 bases). V was cut by 3 bases and J by 2 bases, with 24 bases left in between. There are 18 residues in the CDR3. Germline V gene data show CDR1 as DFQATT and CDR2 as SNEGSKA (reference sequence). The CDR3 nucleotides read TGCAGTGCTAGGGGACTGAAGTTTGCTAGGGAGCTCACAGATACGCAGTATTTT. This encodes CSARGLKFARELTDTQYF.

This clonotype showed up just a few times. The chain employs TRBV3-1 and TRBJ2-2, with unresolved D. The germline V gene encodes CDR1 LGHDT and CDR2 YNNKEL (reference sequence). The CDR3 runs 13 residues. The germline V and J ends were trimmed by 4 bases and 3 bases, with 6 bases remaining between them. CDR3 bases: TGTGCCAGCAGCCCGGATTACACCGGGGAGCTGTTTTTT. The encoded protein is CASSPDYTGELFF. Full variable domain (remainder filled in from reference TRBV3-1 and TRBJ2-2): DTAVSQTPKYLVTQMGNDKSIKCEQNLGHDTMYWYKQDSKKFLKIMFSYNNKELIINETVPNRFSPKSPDKAHLNLHINSLELGDSAVYFCASSPDYTGELFFGEGSRLTVL.

This clonotype was counted between two and nine times. V usage is TRBV28 and J usage is TRBJ2-6, with D tentatively TRBD1 (7 bases). Deletions cut 6 bases from V and 0 bases from J, with 15 bases between. This CDR3 spans 17 amino acids. Germline V CDR1 and CDR2: MDHEN, SYDVKM. The CDR3 DNA is TGTGCCAGCAGGGCGGGACAGCCCCTCTCTGGGGCCAACGTCCTGACTTTC. Translation gives CASRAGQPLSGANVLTF.

This clonotype was seen more than once but under ten times. The chain links TRBV3-1 to TRBJ2-1, with D possibly being TRBD2 (5 bases). This CDR3 comprises 14 residues. Germline loops: CDR1 LGHDT, CDR2 YNNKEL (reference sequence). The V end was cut by 1 base, the J end by 4 bases, with 8 bases between. The CDR3: CASSQVAQYNEQFF. DNA of the CDR3: TGTGCCAGCAGCCAAGTAGCGCAGTACAATGAGCAGTTCTTC.

Points on this clonotype: This may be a read error, as it is one base from a much larger clone. This sequence joins TRBV5-1 and TRBJ2-7; perhaps D is TRBD1 or TRBD2 (5 bases each). The CDR3 sequence is 16 residues long. Germline assignment: CDR1 SGHRS and CDR2 YFSETQ. CDR3 coding DNA: TGCGCCAGCAGCAGGGACGGGCTCTTAAGCTCCTACGAGCAGTCCTTC. Translated, it gives CASSRDGLLSSYEQSF.

On this clonotype: A single base separates this from a much larger clone, so it may be a read error. The chain links TRBV28 to TRBJ2-5, with 8 nucleotides matching TRBD1. The V gene end was trimmed by 5 bases and the J gene end by 5 bases; junction bases not matched to a gene: 10. This CDR3 has 15 amino acids. Germline V gives CDR1 MDHEN, CDR2 SYDVKM. CDR3 amino acids: CASSPGRTGSETQYF. CDR3 DNA sequence: TGTGCCAGCAGTCCCGGGCGGACAGGGTCGGAGACCCAGTACTTC. The variable domain in full, with the rest retrieved from reference TRBV28 and TRBJ2-5, is DVKVTQSSRYLVKRTGEKVFLECVQDMDHENMFWYRQDPGLGLRLIYFSYDVKMKEKGDIPEGYSVSREKKERFSLILESASTNQTSMYLCASSPGRTGSETQYFGPGTRLLVL.

The sample holds a few counts of this clonotype. The chain combines TRBV20-1 with TRBJ2-1; 9 bases are shared with TRBD1. With V trimmed by 5 bases and J by 6 bases, 11 bases remained unmatched. The CDR3 is 15 residues long. In germline, CDR1 is DFQATT, CDR2 SNEGSKA (reference sequence). This CDR3 reads CSAESRDRAPNEQFF. CDR3 nucleotide sequence: TGCAGTGCTGAGAGCCGGGACAGGGCCCCCAATGAGCAGTTCTTC.

In its sample, this clonotype was seen many times. The CDR3 sequence: CSAKGGAGGQPQHF. In DNA, the CDR3 is TGCAGTGCTAAAGGGGGCGCCGGGGGTCAGCCCCAGCATTTT. The chain couples TRBV20-1 to TRBJ1-5; 7 bases map to TRBD1. V shed 4 bases, J shed 6 bases, and the junction held 9 bases outside the gene matches. Germline V CDR1 and CDR2: DFQATT, SNEGSKA (reference sequence). This CDR3 region has 14 residues.

This clonotype has ten or more counts. For the CDR3, the DNA is TGTGCCAGCAGTTTAAGGACTAGCGGAAAAGAGACCCAGTACTTC. This codes for CASSLRTSGKETQYF. The chain has TRBV12-3 or TRBV12-4 and TRBJ2-5; 10 bases line up with TRBD2. This CDR3 comprises 15 residues. J was trimmed by 3 bases and V by 2 bases; bases with no gene match: 3.

This clonotype was picked up many times. V is TRBV12-3 or TRBV12-4 and J is TRBJ1-1; D gene uncertain. Trimming left V 3 bases short and J 1 base short, with 9 bases between. CDR3 size: 14 residues. The DNA of the CDR3 is TGTGCCAGCAGTTTGTACGGCAAGAACACTGAAGCTTTCTTT. The encoded protein is CASSLYGKNTEAFF.

The genes are TRBV7-2 and TRBJ2-2; 7 bases are shared with TRBD2. The CDR3 sequence is 17 residues long. Per the germline V gene, CDR1 is SGHTA and CDR2 is FQGNSA. With V trimmed by 4 bases and J by 2 bases, 10 bases remained unmatched. DNA of the CDR3: TGTGCCAGCAGCTGGCTGGGGCTAGCGGCCAACACCGGGGAGCTGTTTTTT. Its protein product is CASSWLGLAANTGELFF.

The rearrangement uses TRBV18 and TRBJ1-2, with 12 bases matching TRBD1. The CDR3 has 15 amino acids. The V gene end was trimmed by 3 bases and the J gene end by 7 bases; junction bases not matched to a gene: 6. CDR1 and CDR2 (germline): KGHSH, LQKENI. The CDR3 is CASSPGDRGRSGYTF. In DNA, the CDR3 is TGTGCCAGCTCACCGGGGGACAGGGGGCGGAGTGGCTACACCTTC.

This clonotype showed up many times. The chain employs TRBV29-1 and TRBJ2-6; a weak D match, TRBD1 (5 bases). The CDR3 length is 14 residues. V gave up 4 bases and J gave up 5 bases, with 12 bases separating them. CDR1 and CDR2 (germline): SQVTM, ANQGSEA. CDR3 DNA sequence: TGCAGCGTTGGGGGCCACACTAGGGCCAACGTCCTGACTTTC. Translated, it gives CSVGGHTRANVLTF. The variable domain in full, completed from reference TRBV29-1 and TRBJ2-6, reads SAVISQKPSRDICQRGTSLTIQCQVDSQVTMMFWYRQQPGQSLTLIATANQGSEATYESGFVIDKFPISRPNLTFSTLTVSNMSPEDSSIYLCSVGGHTRANVLTFGAGSRLTVL.

This clonotype has ten or more counts. This sequence joins TRBV20-1 and TRBJ2-3; 11 nucleotides line up with TRBD2. Per the germline V gene, CDR1 is DFQATT and CDR2 is SNEGSKA (reference sequence). V dropped 6 bases and J dropped 2; count of bases not matched to a gene: 7. The CDR3 consists of 15 residues. The CDR3 sequence is CSAIRTSGLTDTQYF. The CDR3 region has the DNA TGCAGTGCCATCCGGACTAGCGGGCTCACAGATACGCAGTATTTT.

This clonotype has more than one count but fewer than ten. The chain is built from TRBV5-1 and TRBJ2-3, with D possibly being TRBD2 (6 bases). Trimming removed 3 bases at V and 5 bases at J, with 22 bases between. Germline V gene lookup returns CDR1 SGHRS and CDR2 YFSETQ. This CDR3 has 17 residues. The CDR3 DNA reads TGCGCCAGCAGCTCAGACCGATTAGCGGTGGGTGTAGATACGCAGTATTTT. Its protein is CASSSDRLAVGVDTQYF.

The table lists this clonotype with many counts. The rearrangement joins TRBV10-3 to TRBJ1-2; the D gene is possibly TRBD1 (5 bases). V was shortened by 4 bases and J by 3 bases, with 15 bases between the two germline ends. The germline V gene has CDR1 ENHRY and CDR2 SYGVKD. The CDR3 covers 15 residues. CDR3 sequence reads: CAISGQGAPYYGYTF. In DNA, the CDR3 is TGTGCCATCAGTGGACAAGGGGCACCCTACTATGGCTACACCTTC.

The chain has TRBV10-3 and TRBJ2-6; possibly TRBD2 for D (5 bases). Germline V gives CDR1 ENHRY, CDR2 SYGVKD. There are 16 residues in the CDR3. V was clipped by 0 bases and J by 0 bases, with 6 bases between them. The CDR3 spells CAISESRASGANVLTF. CDR3 nucleotide sequence: TGTGCCATCAGTGAGTCGCGGGCCTCTGGGGCCAACGTCCTGACTTTC.

This clonotype was picked up many times. Sequence at one end of the junction differs from germline and may be a read error. This chain links TRBV5-1 with TRBJ2-2, with 7 bases that match TRBD1. CDR1 SGHRS and CDR2 YFSETQ come from the germline V gene. The CDR3 totals 16 residues. CDR3 amino acids: CARRPEGAANTGELFF. The CDR3 coding sequence is TGCGCCCGCAGACCTGAGGGGGCTGCGAACACCGGGGAGCTGTTTTTT.

The gene calls are TRBV7-9 and TRBJ2-7, with TRBD2 as a possible D gene (6 bases). Trimming pared 7 bases from V and 2 bases from J, leaving 12 bases between. Germline CDR1 and CDR2: SEHNR and FQNEAQ (reference sequence). The CDR3 loop spans 13 amino acids. In DNA form, the CDR3 reads TGTGCCAGCACCGGGGGACCTACCTACGAGCAGTACTTC. It translates to CASTGGPTYEQYF.